The following is a TCR beta chain sequence with its context. What this receptor recognizes is not known. The input lacks base qualities; no much larger clone sits a single base away. Library preparation used 5' RACE. Sequencing relied on a NextSeq 500. In the TCR library protocol, unique molecular identifiers were attached to individual cDNA molecules to correct for PCR bias and sequencing error. Sequencing covered both TCR alpha and beta chains, and within each sample the abundances of alpha and beta sequences were tightly co-correlated. The source study handled its data this way. Decombinator V4 was used to annotate the V gene, J gene and CDR3 of the TCR sequences. Expanded TCRs were defined as changing significantly between any two time points under a Poisson model with p below 0.0001. TCR abundances were normalised to the total number of TCRs sequenced per sample and were expressed as counts per million. TRAV1-2 paired with TRAJ12, TRAJ20 or TRAJ33 defined MAIT TCRs, while TRAV10 paired with TRAJ18 defined iNKT TCRs. VDJdb, accessed 1 November 2021, was searched for CMV, EBV and SARS-CoV-2 annotated TCRs, excluding TCRs annotated for multiple antigens. TCRdb reprocessed the public reads (quality trimming at Q25 with fastp, clone calling with MiXCR) and kept in-frame beta chains. Rows with one shared CDR3 protein collapse into an entry with the most common genes and DNA. The authors' filters were not applied to this entry. Across this sample there are 32,000 or so distinct CDR3 sequences, with over 9% seen only once. The top ten hold 13% of the sample.

The record originates from a study of early T cells in non-severe SARS-CoV-2 infection (dated by TCRdb to 2020 to 2023). For the wider study: Because TCR sequencing was done on bulk RNA from unsorted whole blood, the alpha and beta chains could not be paired.

Set within a cohort of healthcare workers in London, UK, this nested case-control study involved weekly PCR testing of nasopharyngeal swabs along with blood sampling. Healthcare workers were enrolled in the week of the UK lockdown, from 23 to 31 March 2020, and were followed every week for up to about 16 weeks. V is pruned by 4 bases and J by 6 bases, leaving 8 bases of the junction without a gene match. CDR1 and CDR2, looked up from the germline V gene, are MGHDK and SYGVNS. The CDR3 holds 16 amino acids from the cysteine to the phenylalanine. Of all the DNA, just the CDR3 is kept, 48 bases in frame from base 1. Study-level results and caveats: VDJdb matching was skewed toward anti-spike CD8 responses and likely underestimated virus-specific expansions by missing private and CD4 specificities.

Material: whole blood. The origin of this receptor is an adult who was a healthcare worker with PCR-confirmed SARS-CoV-2 infection or an uninfected control (not recorded which). The chain joins TRBV25-1 to TRBJ1-6; 8 central nucleotides agree with TRBD1. The sequenced DNA: TGTGCCAGCAGTGGGAGGAGGGACAGGACTAATTCACCCCTCCACTTT. Its product reads: CASSGRRDRTNSPLHF. Full variable domain (CDR3 extended with the reference TRBV25-1 and TRBJ1-6 proteins): EADIYQTPRYLVIGTGKKITLECSQTMGHDKMYWYQQDPGMELHLIHYSYGVNSTEKGDLSSESTVSRIRTEHFPLTLESARPSHTSQYLCASSGRRDRTNSPLHFGNGTRLTVT.